This entry describes one T cell receptor beta chain. The data were obtained in a study of blood T cell repertoires in COVID-19. About the research overall: Researchers got acute and convalescent COVID-19 samples from the United States, Italy and Spain. T cells, B-cell-depleted T cells, or PBMCs provided the cDNA or gDNA that served as material.

V was pared by 2 bases and J by 6 bases, with 4 bases of the junction left unmatched. The CDR3 is 14 amino acids. Germline values: CDR1 SGHTA, CDR2 FQGNSA. In the study's own analysis: Reference gene primer amplification in the assay estimated nucleated cell counts. Clones were read by immunoSEQ multiplex PCR, and TCRdb kept only the in-frame ones, dropping some. That table is the source of V, J and clone size, and D and trimming were worked out from the DNA. The repertoire holds 9,000 to 9,500 clones, with roughly 85% as singletons. The TCR was taken from a human donor in a cohort sampled during active COVID-19. The chain combines TRBV7-2 with TRBJ2-7; 10 bases are a match to TRBD1. The sequenced material came from peripheral blood. The CDR3 region has the DNA TGTGCCAGCAGCTTATGGGACAGGGGAGGCGAGCAGTACTTC. It codes for CASSLWDRGGEQYF.